The next 32 T cell receptor beta chains were all read from a single sample in a study of T cell clonality in common variable immunodeficiency. The method was immunoSEQ multiplex PCR; TCRdb's version includes in-frame clones alone and lacks a portion of them. This sample carries around 45,000 clones, none of them present only once. The sequencing input was peripheral blood mononuclear cells. The receptors come from a person aged 18 to 75 in good health.

This clone was detected many times. Sequencing ends 3 residues short of the CDR3 end; the germline J gene provides the rest. The chain is built from TRBV19 and TRBJ1-5; a weak D match, TRBD1 (6 bases). Per the germline V gene, CDR1 is LNHDA and CDR2 is SQIVND (reference sequence). The CDR3 has 15 residues. Trimming shortened V by 0 bases and J by 3 bases, and 9 bases separated the two germline ends. The sequenced CDR3 bases are TGTGCCAGTAGTATAGATCAGGGGAACAATCAGCCC. Protein product: CASSIDQGNNQP. The entire CDR3 is CASSIDQGNNQPQHF.

This clone showed up many times. The sequence runs out 3 residues before the end of the CDR3; the remainder is reconstructed from the germline J gene. This sequence joins TRBV29-1 and TRBJ2-7, with 7 nucleotides matching TRBD1. The trim removed 4 bases at V and 2 bases at J, leaving 5 bases unmatched. There are 13 residues in the CDR3. Looked up from germline, CDR1 is SQVTM and CDR2 is ANQGSEA. The CDR3 spells CSVVGTETYEQYF. The sequenced part of the CDR3 DNA is TGCAGCGTTGTGGGGACAGAGACCTACGAG.

This clone was observed many times. This chain's CDR3 is CASSDFTGGEQYF. CDR3 DNA, as far as it was read: TGTGCCAGTAGTGACTTTACAGGGGGCGAG. The rearrangement uses TRBV19 and TRBJ2-7; 8 bases align to TRBD1. The CDR3 goes on 3 residues after the read ends, and that part is filled in from the germline J gene. CDR1 is LNHDA and CDR2 is SQIVND in the germline V gene (reference sequence). The CDR3 totals 13 residues. V lost 5 bases and J lost 6; bases outside the gene matches: 6.

There are many counts of this clone. Read sequence stops 3 residues before the CDR3 end, and the germline J gene provides the missing end. The rearrangement links TRBV10-1 to TRBJ2-2; D is undetermined. The CDR3 sequence is 13 residues long. Looked up from germline, CDR1 is WNHNN and CDR2 is SYGVQD (reference sequence). V was clipped by 5 bases and J by 3 bases, with 7 bases between them. The CDR3 sequence is CASSNSHTGELFF. CDR3 bases read: TGCGCCAGCAGTAATAGCCACACCGGGGAG.

This clone came up many times. Sequencing ends 3 residues short of the CDR3 end; the germline J gene provides the rest. This rearrangement joins TRBV7-7 to TRBJ1-4, with D possibly being TRBD1 (6 bases). The CDR3 extends over 14 amino acids. From germline, CDR1 is SSHAT and CDR2 FNYEAQ (reference sequence). Between the trimmed V and J ends, which lost 0 bases and 8 bases, there was a span of 10 bases. CDR3 DNA, as far as it was read: TGTGCCAGCAGCTTAGCACAGGGAGGCGAAAAA. It encodes CASSLAQGGEK. The CDR3 as a whole reads CASSLAQGGEKLFF.

In this sample, this clone turned up many times. Read coverage stops 3 residues before the CDR3 terminus; the germline J gene supplies the remainder. The chain employs TRBV7-8 and TRBJ2-3; D possibly corresponds to TRBD2 (5 bases). V was trimmed by 7 bases and J by 2 bases, leaving 10 bases between them. The CDR3 sequence is 13 residues long. Germline V gives CDR1 SGHVS, CDR2 FQNEAQ. The part of the CDR3 DNA that was read is TGTGCCAGCACCGCCCTAGCCACAGATACG. Its translation is CASTALATDT. The entire CDR3 protein is CASTALATDTQYF. Looking up the rest from reference TRBV7-8 and TRBJ2-3 gives the full variable domain: GAGVSQSPRYKVAKRGQDVALRCDPISGHVSLFWYQQALGQGPEFLTYFQNEAQLDKSGLPSDRFFAERPEGSVSTLKIQRTQQEDSAVYLCASTALATDTQYFGPGTRLTVL.

This clone has a count of ten or more. This chain's CDR3 is CASSYSTGLLSTEAFF. The sequenced CDR3 bases are TGTGCCAGCAGTTACTCGACAGGGCTACTTTCCACTGAA. The chain joins TRBV6-2 or TRBV6-3 to TRBJ1-1, with 7 bases lining up with TRBD1. The missing CDR3 end, 3 residues past where the read stops, is filled in from the germline J gene. The CDR3 totals 16 residues. The germline V gene encodes CDR1 MNHEY and CDR2 SVGEGT. V shed 0 bases and J 4 bases; nucleotides not matched to a gene: 8.

This clone was seen repeatedly, ten times or more. The sequence runs out 3 residues before the end of the CDR3; the remainder is reconstructed from the germline J gene. The chain joins TRBV5-1 to TRBJ2-3; possibly TRBD2 for D (5 bases). With 0 bases removed from V and 0 bases from J, the gap between germline ends came to 14 bases. CDR3 length equals 17 residues. Germline-derived CDR1 and CDR2 are SGHRS and YFSETQ. The part of the CDR3 DNA that was read is TGCGCCAGCAGCTTGGGCGACGGACTGGGAAGCACAGATACG. It specifies CASSLGDGLGSTDT. The full-length CDR3 reads as CASSLGDGLGSTDTQYF.

Many counts were recorded for this clone. Read data end 3 residues before the CDR3 end; the end is taken from the germline J gene. The V and J genes are TRBV7-8 and TRBJ1-4; no definite D call. The CDR3 is 15 residues long. CDR1 and CDR2 from the germline V gene are SGHVS and FQNEAQ. CDR3 amino acids: CASSFESSYNSPLFF. The covered CDR3 bases are TGTGCCAGCAGCTTTGAAAGCTCCTATAATTCACCA.

A remark on this clone: The read terminates 3 residues before the CDR3 end, so the remaining end is supplied by the germline J gene. This chain links TRBV7-9 with TRBJ2-4; 7 positions match TRBD1. The CDR3 loop spans 12 amino acids. CDR1 is SEHNR and CDR2 is FQNEAQ in the germline V gene (reference sequence). The sequenced part of the CDR3 DNA is TGTGCCAGCATGGGACAGTTTTATGGT. Translating gives CASMGQFYG. The whole CDR3 reads CASMGQFYGQYF. Variable domain in full (rest from reference TRBV7-9 and TRBJ2-4): DTGVSQNPRHKITKRGQNVTFRCDPISEHNRLYWYRQTLGQGPEFLTYFQNEAQLEKSRLLSDRFSAERPKGSFSTLEIQRTEQGDSAMYLCASMGQFYGQYFGAGTRLSVL.

Details on this clone: The read stops 3 residues short of the end of the CDR3; the missing end is completed from the germline J gene. Other nucleotide sequences in the sample specify the same CDR3. The chain has TRBV7-9 and TRBJ2-7; maybe TRBD1 (6 bases). The CDR3 length is 12 residues. Per germline, CDR1 SEHNR and CDR2 FQNEAQ (reference sequence). V was shortened by 5 bases and J by 3 bases, with 8 bases between the two germline ends. Incomplete CDR3 DNA: TGTGCCAGCAGCACAGGGTACTACGAG. Its protein product is CASSTGYYE. From start to end, the CDR3 is CASSTGYYEQYF.

This clone turned up a few times. The read halts 3 residues ahead of the CDR3 end, with the missing end drawn from the germline J gene. The chain combines TRBV30 with TRBJ2-4; the D gene is possibly TRBD2 (6 bases). Germline V lookup: CDR1 GTSNPN, CDR2 SVGIG (reference sequence). CDR3 length: 11 residues. The covered CDR3 bases are TGTGCCTGGAGGGAGGGTAATGGT. It translates to CAWREGNG. The entire CDR3 sequence reads CAWREGNGQYF.

There are a few counts of this clone. The read finishes 3 residues shy of the CDR3 end, and the germline J gene is used to complete it. The chain employs TRBV19 and TRBJ1-4; TRBD1 is a possible D gene (6 bases). CDR3 length: 15 residues. The germline V gene has CDR1 LNHDA and CDR2 SQIVND (reference sequence). Partial CDR3 DNA: TGTGCCAGTATCCCGGGGGGCTCCTATAATTCACCA. Translating gives CASIPGGSYNSP. The full CDR3 protein reads CASIPGGSYNSPLFF.

This clone was recorded at least ten times. The read stops 3 residues short of the end of the CDR3; the missing end is completed from the germline J gene. The chain employs TRBV19 and TRBJ1-5; 8 bases fit TRBD1. V was pared by 6 bases and J by 2 bases, with 6 bases of the junction left unmatched. The CDR3 runs 15 residues. The germline CDR1 and CDR2 sequences are LNHDA and SQIVND (reference sequence). CDR3 in amino acids: CASRPGTGGNQPQHF. The CDR3 DNA, read in part, is TGTGCCAGTAGGCCCGGGACAGGAGGCAATCAGCCC.

This clone was picked up many times. The read ends 3 residues shy of where the CDR3 ends; the end is completed using the germline J gene. The chain is built from TRBV7-2 and TRBJ1-1; D is uncertain. Trimming left V 5 bases short and J 4 bases short, with 17 bases between. CDR1 SGHTA and CDR2 FQGNSA come from the germline V gene. The CDR3 runs to 15 residues. CDR3 bases read: TGTGCCAGCAGCCAGAAGGGTCCGAAGGCCACTGAA. Amino acids: CASSQKGPKATE. The complete CDR3 sequence is CASSQKGPKATEAFF.

This clone was picked up a small number of times. The sequence runs out 3 residues before the end of the CDR3; the remainder is reconstructed from the germline J gene. The J gene is TRBJ1-2, the V gene TRBV19; D is ambiguous. The CDR3 is 12 amino acids. Germline V gene data show CDR1 as LNHDA and CDR2 as SQIVND (reference sequence). The CDR3 reads CASSIEGHDYTF. CDR3 DNA (partial): TGTGCCAGTAGTATTGAAGGGCATGAC.

There are many counts of this clone. The read terminates 3 residues ahead of where the CDR3 ends, so the germline J gene completes it. V gene TRBV5-1 combines with J gene TRBJ2-5; TRBD2 matches 9 bases. CDR3 size: 15 residues. With V trimmed by 4 bases and J by 0 bases, 4 bases remained unmatched. Germline V gene lookup returns CDR1 SGHRS and CDR2 YFSETQ. The CDR3: CASSHRLADQETQYF. CDR3 DNA, as far as it was read: TGCGCCAGCAGCCACCGACTAGCGGACCAAGAGACC.

By share, this clone ranks as medium-sized. The read ends 3 residues before the CDR3 terminus; that terminus is restored from the germline J gene. V usage is TRBV20-1 and J usage is TRBJ2-3; 9 bases fit TRBD2. The CDR3 consists of 15 residues. Trimming cost V 2 bases and J 5 bases; bases outside gene matches: 8. In germline, CDR1 is DFQATT, CDR2 SNEGSKA (reference sequence). The CDR3 bases that were read are TGCAGTGCTAGATCCCCGGGACTAGCTGGAGATACG. Its translation: CSARSPGLAGDT. The full CDR3 is CSARSPGLAGDTQYF.

There are many counts of this clone. The read ends 3 residues before the CDR3 terminus; that terminus is restored from the germline J gene. The V call is TRBV29-1, the J call TRBJ1-2, with D tentatively TRBD1 (5 bases). CDR1 and CDR2 (germline): SQVTM, ANQGSEA. V lost 2 bases and J lost 4, with 8 bases in between. The CDR3 spans 12 residues. The DNA read from the CDR3 is TGCAGCGTTGAACAGGGTAGCTATGGC. Its protein is CSVEQGSYG. The complete CDR3 protein is CSVEQGSYGYTF.

This clone showed up many times. The CDR3 end falls 3 residues outside the read, so it is completed with the germline J gene. The rearrangement links TRBV20-1 to TRBJ1-1; D unresolved. This CDR3 has 11 amino acids. V was shortened by 6 bases and J by 6 bases, with 11 bases between the two germline ends. Germline V CDR1 and CDR2: DFQATT, SNEGSKA (reference sequence). CDR3 DNA (partial): TGCAGTGCCATCAGGTCACCTGAA. Translating it yields CSAIRSPE. The whole CDR3 protein reads CSAIRSPEAFF.

This clone occurred a few times. The DNA ends 3 residues before the CDR3 does, and the rest of the CDR3 is filled in from the germline J gene. The chain links TRBV19 to TRBJ2-2; tentative D call: TRBD1 (6 bases). The germline gives CDR1 LNHDA, CDR2 SQIVND (reference sequence). The CDR3 runs to 15 residues. The sequenced CDR3 bases are TGTGCCAGTAGTATTTTACAGGGTCCTAATGAAAAG. Amino acids: CASSILQGPNEK. The entire CDR3 is CASSILQGPNEKLFF.

This clone has at least ten counts. The CDR3 extends 3 residues past the end of the read, so its final part is completed from the germline J gene. The rearrangement uses TRBV30 and TRBJ1-2; D may be TRBD1 (5 bases). This CDR3 region has 11 residues. Germline CDR1 is GTSNPN and CDR2 is SVGIG (reference sequence). V dropped 5 bases and J dropped 7 bases, with 11 bases sitting between them. Partial CDR3 DNA: TGTGCCTGGGGCCAGGGCGGTGGC. Amino acid sequence: CAWGQGGG. The full CDR3 is CAWGQGGGYTF.

This clone was observed a few times. Coverage ceases 3 residues before the CDR3 finishes, and the germline J gene fills in the end. The rearrangement uses TRBV11-2 and TRBJ2-5; 9 bases match TRBD1. V shed 4 bases, J shed 5 bases, and the junction held 8 bases outside the gene matches. Germline CDR1 reads SGHAT; CDR2 reads FQNNGV. The CDR3 has 15 amino acids. The part of the CDR3 DNA that was read is TGTGCCAGCAGCTACGGGACAGGGATTATGGAGACC. This gives the protein CASSYGTGIMET. The entire CDR3 reads CASSYGTGIMETQYF. The whole variable domain, filled in from reference TRBV11-2 and TRBJ2-5, reads EAGVAQSPRYKIIEKRQSVAFWCNPISGHATLYWYQQILGQGPKLLIQFQNNGVVDDSQLPKDRFSAERLKGVDSTLKIQPAKLEDSAVYLCASSYGTGIMETQYFGPGTRLLVL.

Ten or more counts support this clone. The CDR3 reads CACRTGIQETQYF. The sequenced part of the CDR3 DNA is TGTGCCTGCCGGACTGGGATTCAAGAGACC. The chain couples TRBV30 to TRBJ2-5; weak D call: TRBD2 (5 bases). The CDR3 goes on 3 residues after the read ends, and that part is filled in from the germline J gene. The germline CDR1 and CDR2 sequences are GTSNPN and SVGIG (reference sequence). V was shortened by 6 bases and J by 2 bases, with 13 bases between the two germline ends. The length of the CDR3 is 13 residues.

In regard to this clone: The read ends 3 residues early relative to the CDR3; the germline J gene fills the gap. This sequence joins TRBV14 and TRBJ2-5; D gene ambiguous. The CDR3 length is 13 residues. V lost 1 base, J lost 4 bases, and 7 bases lay in between. Germline V gene sequence: CDR1 SGHDN, CDR2 FVKESK. Here the CDR3 reads CASSQGHLETQYF. The sequenced CDR3 bases are TGTGCCAGCAGCCAAGGACACCTAGAGACC.

Ten or more counts support this clone. The read ends 3 residues shy of where the CDR3 ends; the end is completed using the germline J gene. The rearrangement links TRBV29-1 to TRBJ2-7; 7 bases fit TRBD1. CDR3 length: 15 amino acids. J lost 5 bases, V lost 8 bases, and 18 bases had no gene match. The V gene's germline CDR1 is SQVTM and CDR2 ANQGSEA. The CDR3 region is CSPSVLRQGCNEQYF. The sequenced CDR3 bases are TGCAGCCCATCCGTTTTGAGACAGGGATGCAACGAG.

This clone was recorded at least ten times. The observed sequence ends 3 residues before the CDR3 terminus, with the missing tail filled in from the germline J gene. This chain joins TRBV19 and TRBJ1-2; TRBD1 agrees at 9 bases. Germline V gene data show CDR1 as LNHDA and CDR2 as SQIVND (reference sequence). V shed 9 bases, J shed 6 bases, and the junction held 14 bases outside the gene matches. The CDR3 spans 15 residues. This chain's CDR3 is CASDPLGTGSNGYTF. CDR3 DNA, as far as it was read: TGTGCCAGCGACCCCCTCGGGACAGGGTCGAATGGC.

This clone was seen more than once but under ten times. Sequencing ends 3 residues short of the CDR3 end; the germline J gene provides the rest. The chain links TRBV18 to TRBJ1-2; unclear D gene. Germline V gene lookup returns CDR1 KGHSH and CDR2 LQKENI. V lost 2 bases to trimming and J lost 5 bases, with 6 bases between them. The CDR3 runs to 12 residues. The DNA read from the CDR3 is TGTGCCAGCTCACCAATCGGGTATGGC. Translation: CASSPIGYG. The full CDR3 sequence reads CASSPIGYGYTF.

At least ten counts were recorded for this clone. Read sequence stops 3 residues before the CDR3 end, and the germline J gene provides the missing end. The identical CDR3 is also encoded by other nucleotide sequences in the sample. The J gene is TRBJ1-3, the V gene TRBV19; a weak D match, TRBD1 (6 bases). CDR1 is LNHDA, CDR2 SQIVND, per germline (reference sequence). The CDR3 runs to 16 residues. V dropped 5 bases and J dropped 0 bases, with 14 bases sitting between them. The CDR3 loop is CASSPRTASSGNTIYF. The sequenced part of the CDR3 DNA is TGTGCCAGTAGTCCTAGGACAGCGAGCTCTGGAAACACC.

This clone appeared many times. With the read ending 3 residues before the CDR3 end, the germline J gene is used to fill in that end. The rearrangement links TRBV18 to TRBJ2-1; the match to TRBD2 covers 11 bases. Trimming cost V 6 bases and J 9 bases; bases outside gene matches: 10. The CDR3 is 15 residues long. The V gene's germline CDR1 is KGHSH and CDR2 LQKENI. The CDR3 bases that were read are TGTGCCAGCTCCCTCCTTAGCGGGGGGGCCGTTGAG. The encoded protein is CASSLLSGGAVE. The complete CDR3 protein is CASSLLSGGAVEQFF.

This clone came up many times. Read sequence stops 3 residues before the CDR3 end, and the germline J gene provides the missing end. The rearrangement joins TRBV19 to TRBJ2-3, with TRBD1 as a possible D gene (7 bases). Trimming cost V 3 bases and J 6 bases, with 16 bases left between them. The germline gives CDR1 LNHDA, CDR2 SQIVND (reference sequence). The length of the CDR3 is 15 residues. The CDR3 loop reads CASSMEGARLDTQYF. The sequenced part of the CDR3 DNA is TGTGCCAGTAGTATGGAGGGGGCGCGGTTGGATACG.

This clone was counted many times. The CDR3 is cut off 3 residues early in the read; its end comes from the germline J gene. The V gene is TRBV6-2 or TRBV6-3, the J gene TRBJ2-7, with TRBD2 matching over 10 bases. CDR3 length equals 15 residues. After removal of 2 bases from V and 5 bases from J, the junction contained 6 bases not matched to a gene. Germline CDR1 reads MNHEY; CDR2 reads SVGEGT. The CDR3 bases that were read are TGTGCCAGCAGTTACGCGCTAGCGGGGGTCGACGAG. The encoded protein is CASSYALAGVDE. The complete CDR3 reads CASSYALAGVDEQYF.